A selection of T cell receptor beta chains follows, all from one sample in a study of blood T cell repertoires in COVID-19. Clones were sequenced by immunoSEQ multiplex PCR, and TCRdb holds only the in-frame ones, with some missing. The sample lists some 80,000 clones, over 70% seen once, with about 10% in the top ten. Sequencing input: peripheral blood. These receptors were taken from a human donor in a cohort sampled during active COVID-19. The CDR3 runs from the conserved cysteine through the conserved F or W. Fields, in order: CDR3 length, clone size, V gene, J gene, D gene, CDR3 protein, CDR3 DNA. D genes are given only for firm matches. The listing skips clone size in some rows; elsewhere it reads once, few, many or a size class.

CDR3 length: 14; clone size: NA; V gene: TRBV5-5; J gene: TRBJ2-7; D gene: NA; CDR3 protein: CASSPLSSFLEQYF; CDR3 DNA: TGTGCCAGCAGCCCGTTGTCTTCTTTCCTCGAGCAGTACTTC
CDR3 length: 15; clone size: NA; V gene: TRBV6-5; J gene: TRBJ1-2; D gene: NA; CDR3 protein: CASSYSGGPVWGYTF; CDR3 DNA: TGTGCCAGCAGTTACTCGGGGGGGCCGGTTTGGGGCTACACCTTC
CDR3 length: 15; clone size: NA; V gene: TRBV5-1; J gene: TRBJ2-6; D gene: NA; CDR3 protein: CASSLASSGANVLTF; CDR3 DNA: TGCGCCAGCAGCTTGGCTTCCTCTGGGGCCAACGTCCTGACTTTC
CDR3 length: 12; clone size: few; V gene: TRBV28; J gene: TRBJ2-7; D gene: NA; CDR3 protein: CASGLLSYEQYF; CDR3 DNA: TGTGCCAGCGGACTGCTCTCCTACGAGCAGTACTTC
CDR3 length: 12; clone size: NA; V gene: TRBV14; J gene: TRBJ2-7; D gene: NA; CDR3 protein: CASSRTGWEQYF; CDR3 DNA: TGTGCCAGCAGTCGGACGGGATGGGAGCAGTACTTC
CDR3 length: 12; clone size: NA; V gene: TRBV3-1/TRBV3-2; J gene: TRBJ2-7; D gene: NA; CDR3 protein: CASSLRAYEQYF; CDR3 DNA: TGTGCCAGCAGCTTGCGGGCCTACGAGCAGTACTTC
CDR3 length: 15; clone size: NA; V gene: TRBV4-3; J gene: TRBJ2-7; D gene: NA; CDR3 protein: CASSQDPQGSYEQYF; CDR3 DNA: TGCGCCAGCAGCCAAGATCCGCAGGGATCCTACGAGCAGTACTTC
CDR3 length: 15; clone size: NA; V gene: TRBV6-2/TRBV6-3; J gene: TRBJ2-5; D gene: NA; CDR3 protein: CASSYAGQYQETQYF; CDR3 DNA: TGTGCCAGCAGTTACGCTGGGCAGTACCAAGAGACCCAGTACTTC
CDR3 length: 14; clone size: many; V gene: TRBV9; J gene: TRBJ2-7; D gene: TRBD2; CDR3 protein: CASSPAGLAYEQYF; CDR3 DNA: TGTGCCAGCAGCCCTGCGGGACTAGCCTACGAGCAGTACTTC
CDR3 length: 14; clone size: NA; V gene: TRBV2; J gene: TRBJ1-5; D gene: NA; CDR3 protein: CASSESGGRQPQHF; CDR3 DNA: TGTGCCAGCAGTGAATCGGGGGGACGACAGCCCCAGCATTTT
CDR3 length: 14; clone size: NA; V gene: TRBV7-2; J gene: TRBJ1-2; D gene: NA; CDR3 protein: CASSLLQVKSGYTF; CDR3 DNA: TGTGCCAGCAGCTTGTTACAGGTTAAGAGTGGCTACACCTTC
CDR3 length: 14; clone size: NA; V gene: TRBV28; J gene: TRBJ1-6; D gene: NA; CDR3 protein: CASSSGAFNSPLHF; CDR3 DNA: TGTGCCAGCAGTTCAGGGGCGTTTAATTCACCCCTCCACTTT
CDR3 length: 14; clone size: NA; V gene: TRBV5-1; J gene: TRBJ2-7; D gene: TRBD1; CDR3 protein: CASGGGQGTYEQYF; CDR3 DNA: TGCGCCAGCGGGGGTGGACAGGGCACCTACGAGCAGTACTTC
CDR3 length: 13; clone size: NA; V gene: TRBV3-1/TRBV3-2; J gene: TRBJ2-7; D gene: NA; CDR3 protein: CASSQDPDYEQYF; CDR3 DNA: TGTGCCAGCAGCCAAGATCCAGATTACGAGCAGTACTTC
CDR3 length: 13; clone size: few; V gene: TRBV12-3/TRBV12-4; J gene: TRBJ1-2; D gene: TRBD1; CDR3 protein: CASSLGYRGGYTF; CDR3 DNA: TGTGCCAGCAGTTTAGGGTACAGGGGAGGCTACACCTTC
CDR3 length: 14; clone size: NA; V gene: TRBV10-2; J gene: TRBJ2-3; D gene: TRBD1; CDR3 protein: CASSITGGTDTQYF; CDR3 DNA: TGCGCCAGCAGTATAACAGGGGGAACAGATACGCAGTATTTT
CDR3 length: 17; clone size: NA; V gene: TRBV6-1; J gene: TRBJ1-2; D gene: TRBD1; CDR3 protein: CASSEFQNRGLSYGYTF; CDR3 DNA: TGTGCCAGCAGTGAATTTCAAAACAGGGGGCTCAGCTATGGCTACACCTTC
CDR3 length: 17; clone size: NA; V gene: TRBV19; J gene: TRBJ2-3; D gene: NA; CDR3 protein: CASSISPIAGRSDTQYF; CDR3 DNA: TGTGCCAGTAGTATCTCCCCAATTGCGGGGAGGTCAGATACGCAGTATTTT
CDR3 length: 14; clone size: NA; V gene: TRBV5-1; J gene: TRBJ1-4; D gene: NA; CDR3 protein: CASSSERLNEKLFF; CDR3 DNA: TGCGCCAGCAGCTCCGAGAGACTTAATGAAAAACTGTTTTTT
CDR3 length: 14; clone size: NA; V gene: TRBV5-4; J gene: TRBJ2-3; D gene: NA; CDR3 protein: CASSFKGSADTQYF; CDR3 DNA: TGTGCCAGCAGCTTTAAGGGGTCGGCAGATACGCAGTATTTT
CDR3 length: 14; clone size: NA; V gene: TRBV4-1; J gene: TRBJ1-2; D gene: NA; CDR3 protein: CASSQALANYGYTF; CDR3 DNA: TGCGCCAGCAGCCAAGCCCTAGCTAACTATGGCTACACCTTC
CDR3 length: 17; clone size: NA; V gene: TRBV4-1; J gene: TRBJ1-2; D gene: TRBD1; CDR3 protein: CASSDLPGQGANYGYTF; CDR3 DNA: TGCGCCAGCAGCGACCTACCGGGACAGGGCGCTAACTATGGCTACACCTTC
CDR3 length: 16; clone size: NA; V gene: TRBV4-2; J gene: TRBJ1-1; D gene: NA; CDR3 protein: CASSQDEGIRNTEAFF; CDR3 DNA: TGTGCCAGCAGCCAAGATGAGGGAATTAGGAACACTGAAGCTTTCTTT
CDR3 length: 13; clone size: NA; V gene: TRBV5-1; J gene: TRBJ2-5; D gene: NA; CDR3 protein: CASRQGPEETQYF; CDR3 DNA: TGCGCCAGCAGGCAGGGTCCGGAAGAGACCCAGTACTTC
CDR3 length: 12; clone size: NA; V gene: TRBV3-1/TRBV3-2; J gene: TRBJ1-6; D gene: NA; CDR3 protein: CASSLQNSPLHF; CDR3 DNA: TGTGCCAGCAGCCTCCAGAATTCACCCCTCCACTTT
CDR3 length: 14; clone size: NA; V gene: TRBV5-1; J gene: TRBJ2-5; D gene: TRBD1; CDR3 protein: CASSPTGGTETQYF; CDR3 DNA: TGCGCCAGCAGCCCAACAGGGGGCACAGAGACCCAGTACTTC
CDR3 length: 16; clone size: few; V gene: TRBV4-1; J gene: TRBJ1-6; D gene: TRBD1; CDR3 protein: CASSQITGERNSPLHF; CDR3 DNA: TGCGCCAGCAGCCAGATAACAGGGGAGAGGAATTCACCCCTCCACTTT
CDR3 length: 14; clone size: NA; V gene: TRBV16; J gene: TRBJ1-5; D gene: TRBD1; CDR3 protein: CASSGGQGGQPQHF; CDR3 DNA: TGTGCCAGCAGCGGGGGACAGGGTGGTCAGCCCCAGCATTTT
CDR3 length: 16; clone size: NA; V gene: TRBV3-1/TRBV3-2; J gene: TRBJ2-3; D gene: TRBD1; CDR3 protein: CASSRLTGGLTDTQYF; CDR3 DNA: TGTGCCAGCAGTCGCCTGACAGGGGGCCTCACAGATACGCAGTATTTT
CDR3 length: 13; clone size: NA; V gene: TRBV19; J gene: TRBJ2-7; D gene: NA; CDR3 protein: CASSQAGRYEQYF; CDR3 DNA: TGTGCCAGTAGTCAAGCAGGAAGATACGAGCAGTACTTC
CDR3 length: 13; clone size: NA; V gene: TRBV11-2; J gene: TRBJ1-4; D gene: TRBD1; CDR3 protein: CASSSGQGAQLFF; CDR3 DNA: TGTGCCAGCAGCTCGGGACAGGGCGCCCAACTGTTTTTT
CDR3 length: 16; clone size: NA; V gene: TRBV6-6; J gene: TRBJ1-6; D gene: NA; CDR3 protein: CASSYDGSSYNSPLHF; CDR3 DNA: TGTGCCAGCAGTTATGATGGGAGCTCCTATAATTCACCCCTCCACTTT
CDR3 length: 13; clone size: NA; V gene: TRBV18; J gene: TRBJ2-3; D gene: NA; CDR3 protein: CASRGGDTDTQYF; CDR3 DNA: TGTGCCAGCCGCGGCGGCGACACAGATACGCAGTATTTT
CDR3 length: 14; clone size: NA; V gene: TRBV5-6; J gene: TRBJ2-7; D gene: NA; CDR3 protein: CASSGRVSLSEQYF; CDR3 DNA: TGTGCCAGCAGTGGCCGGGTAAGTCTGTCCGAGCAGTACTTC
CDR3 length: 13; clone size: NA; V gene: TRBV28; J gene: TRBJ1-2; D gene: NA; CDR3 protein: CASSPPAVVGYTF; CDR3 DNA: TGTGCCAGCAGTCCCCCCGCGGTAGTCGGCTACACCTTC
CDR3 length: 14; clone size: NA; V gene: TRBV4-2; J gene: TRBJ1-2; D gene: NA; CDR3 protein: CASSQTGANWGYTF; CDR3 DNA: TGTGCCAGCAGCCAAACGGGAGCTAACTGGGGCTACACCTTC
CDR3 length: 14; clone size: NA; V gene: TRBV6-5; J gene: TRBJ1-1; D gene: NA; CDR3 protein: CASRNRVRNTEAFF; CDR3 DNA: TGTGCCAGCAGAAACAGGGTTAGGAACACTGAAGCTTTCTTT
CDR3 length: 12; clone size: NA; V gene: TRBV5-8; J gene: TRBJ1-2; D gene: NA; CDR3 protein: CASKRANYGYTF; CDR3 DNA: TGTGCCAGCAAGCGGGCGAACTATGGCTACACCTTC
CDR3 length: 14; clone size: NA; V gene: TRBV27; J gene: TRBJ1-1; D gene: TRBD1; CDR3 protein: CASSLGQKNTEAFF; CDR3 DNA: TGTGCCAGCAGTTTGGGACAGAAAAACACTGAAGCTTTCTTT
CDR3 length: 13; clone size: NA; V gene: TRBV5-6; J gene: TRBJ2-7; D gene: TRBD1; CDR3 protein: CASSSTGGREQYF; CDR3 DNA: TGTGCCAGCAGCAGTACAGGGGGCCGCGAGCAGTACTTC
CDR3 length: 14; clone size: once; V gene: TRBV6-6; J gene: TRBJ2-7; D gene: NA; CDR3 protein: CASRKQGSTYEQYF; CDR3 DNA: TGTGCCAGCCGAAAACAGGGTTCTACCTACGAGCAGTACTTC
CDR3 length: 14; clone size: NA; V gene: TRBV6-5; J gene: TRBJ2-7; D gene: NA; CDR3 protein: CASSDSAVPYEQYF; CDR3 DNA: TGTGCCAGCAGCGACAGTGCTGTACCCTACGAGCAGTACTTC
CDR3 length: 17; clone size: many; V gene: TRBV11-3; J gene: TRBJ1-1; D gene: TRBD1; CDR3 protein: CASSLGLWTGGNTEAFF; CDR3 DNA: TGTGCCAGCAGCTTAGGCCTCTGGACAGGGGGAAACACTGAAGCTTTCTTT
CDR3 length: 13; clone size: NA; V gene: TRBV5-6; J gene: TRBJ1-2; D gene: TRBD1; CDR3 protein: CASSPDRGFGYTF; CDR3 DNA: TGTGCCAGCAGCCCGGACAGGGGGTTTGGCTACACCTTC
CDR3 length: 15; clone size: NA; V gene: TRBV7-9; J gene: TRBJ2-4; D gene: NA; CDR3 protein: CASSPQGLAKNIQYF; CDR3 DNA: TGTGCCAGCAGCCCACAGGGTCTAGCCAAAAACATTCAGTACTTC
CDR3 length: 17; clone size: NA; V gene: TRBV2; J gene: TRBJ2-3; D gene: NA; CDR3 protein: CASSDTGAFAGTDTQYF; CDR3 DNA: TGTGCCAGCAGTGATACAGGTGCCTTCGCTGGCACAGATACGCAGTATTTT
CDR3 length: 15; clone size: few; V gene: TRBV5-1; J gene: TRBJ1-2; D gene: TRBD1; CDR3 protein: CASTQGTGPAWGYTF; CDR3 DNA: TGCGCCAGCACCCAAGGGACAGGGCCGGCTTGGGGCTACACCTTC
CDR3 length: 14; clone size: NA; V gene: TRBV30; J gene: TRBJ1-5; D gene: NA; CDR3 protein: CAWSGGGRNQPQHF; CDR3 DNA: TGTGCCTGGAGTGGAGGGGGACGCAATCAGCCCCAGCATTTT
CDR3 length: 14; clone size: NA; V gene: TRBV13; J gene: TRBJ1-6; D gene: TRBD1; CDR3 protein: CASSTGQGEVALHF; CDR3 DNA: TGTGCCAGCAGCACCGGACAGGGGGAGGTGGCCCTCCACTTT
CDR3 length: 16; clone size: NA; V gene: TRBV7-6; J gene: TRBJ2-1; D gene: NA; CDR3 protein: CASSLEAGKPYNEQFF; CDR3 DNA: TGTGCCAGCAGCTTAGAGGCGGGAAAACCGTACAATGAGCAGTTCTTC
CDR3 length: 13; clone size: NA; V gene: TRBV30; J gene: TRBJ1-6; D gene: NA; CDR3 protein: CAWTGSYNSPLHF; CDR3 DNA: TGTGCCTGGACAGGTTCCTATAATTCACCCCTCCACTTT
CDR3 length: 15; clone size: NA; V gene: TRBV5-8; J gene: TRBJ2-7; D gene: NA; CDR3 protein: CASSLFVSSSYEQYF; CDR3 DNA: TGTGCCAGCAGCTTATTTGTATCGAGCTCCTACGAGCAGTACTTC
CDR3 length: 16; clone size: few; V gene: TRBV6-1; J gene: TRBJ1-2; D gene: TRBD1; CDR3 protein: CASSDTLTGGVYGYTF; CDR3 DNA: TGTGCCAGCAGTGACACTCTGACAGGGGGCGTCTATGGCTACACCTTC
CDR3 length: 14; clone size: NA; V gene: TRBV6-5; J gene: TRBJ2-3; D gene: TRBD2; CDR3 protein: CASRGLAGGDTQYF; CDR3 DNA: TGTGCCAGCAGGGGACTAGCGGGGGGAGATACGCAGTATTTT
CDR3 length: 13; clone size: once; V gene: TRBV6-5; J gene: TRBJ1-5; D gene: TRBD1; CDR3 protein: CASGQGRNQPQHF; CDR3 DNA: TGTGCCAGCGGACAGGGACGCAATCAGCCCCAGCATTTT